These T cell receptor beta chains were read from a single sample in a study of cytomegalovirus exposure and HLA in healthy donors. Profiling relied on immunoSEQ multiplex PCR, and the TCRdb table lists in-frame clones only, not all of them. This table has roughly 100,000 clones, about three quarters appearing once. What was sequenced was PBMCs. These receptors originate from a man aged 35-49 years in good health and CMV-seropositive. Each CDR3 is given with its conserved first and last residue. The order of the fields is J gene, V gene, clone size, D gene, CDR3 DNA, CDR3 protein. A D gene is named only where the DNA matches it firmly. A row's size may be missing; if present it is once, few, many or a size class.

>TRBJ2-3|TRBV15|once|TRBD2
TGTGCCACCAGCAGGACCGGGACTAGCGGGGGGGCCAGGGATACGCAGTATTTT
CATSRTGTSGGARDTQYF
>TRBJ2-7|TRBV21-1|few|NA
TGTGCCAGCAGCAAAGTCTTTAAGGAGGAGCTACCCTCCTACGAGCAGTACTTC
CASSKVFKEELPSYEQYF
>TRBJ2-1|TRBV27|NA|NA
TGTGCCAGCAGTGAGAGAGTGGCCTACAATGAGCAGTTCTTC
CASSERVAYNEQFF
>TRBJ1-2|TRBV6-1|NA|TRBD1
TGTGCCAGCACCCCCACAGGACAGGACTATGGCTACACCTTC
CASTPTGQDYGYTF
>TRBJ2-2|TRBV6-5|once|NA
TGTGCCAGCAGCCAGGGGTCCCACGCCGGGGAGCTGTTTTTT
CASSQGSHAGELFF
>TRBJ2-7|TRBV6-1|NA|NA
TGTGCCAGCAGTGCTCGGGTGGGTGGGGCCACCTACGAGCAGTACTTC
CASSARVGGATYEQYF
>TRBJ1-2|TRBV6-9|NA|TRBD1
TGTGCCAGCAGCGCAATATTCCGGGACAGGGGTTCTGGCTATGGCTACACCTTC
CASSAIFRDRGSGYGYTF
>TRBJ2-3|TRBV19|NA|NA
TGTGCCAGTAGCCTAGGGGGGGCGAGAGATACGCAGTATTTT
CASSLGGARDTQYF
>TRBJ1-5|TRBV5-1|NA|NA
TGCGCCAGCAGCTTGTCGTCCGGGGGGGGCCAGCCCCAGCATTTT
CASSLSSGGGQPQHF
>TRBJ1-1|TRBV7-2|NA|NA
TGTGCCAGCAGTCCTGGCCTCGGGACTGAAGCTTTCTTT
CASSPGLGTEAFF
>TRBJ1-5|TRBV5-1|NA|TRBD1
TGCGCCAGCAGCGCGACAGGGGATCAGCCCCAGCATTTT
CASSATGDQPQHF
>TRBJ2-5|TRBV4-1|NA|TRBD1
TGCGCCAGCAGCCAGCTGGGACAGGGAAGAGAGACCCAGTACTTC
CASSQLGQGRETQYF
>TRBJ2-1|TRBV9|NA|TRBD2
TGTGCCAGCAGCGTAGTAGCGGGGGTGGAAGGGGAGCAGTTCTTC
CASSVVAGVEGEQFF
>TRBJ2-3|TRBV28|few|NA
TGTGCCACCGGGCGGCAAGGGGCAGATACGCAGTATTTT
CATGRQGADTQYF
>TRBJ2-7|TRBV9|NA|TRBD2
TGTGCCAGCAGCGTATCTAGCGGGAGGAGCTACGAGCAGTACTTC
CASSVSSGRSYEQYF
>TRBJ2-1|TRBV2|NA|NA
TGTGCCAGATCACGGGACTGGGCAAATGAGCAGTTCTTC
CARSRDWANEQFF
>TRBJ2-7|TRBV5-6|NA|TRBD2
TGTGCCAGCAGCTTGGGGGGCGGGGGAACCTACGAGCAGTACTTC
CASSLGGGGTYEQYF
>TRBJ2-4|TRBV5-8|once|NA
TGTGCCAGCAGCACGCCAGGGGCAAACATTCAGTACTTC
CASSTPGANIQYF
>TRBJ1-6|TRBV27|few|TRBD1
TGTGCCAGCAGTTTAGGGGCCAGAACAGGGGGCGCTTATTCACCCCTCCACTTT
CASSLGARTGGAYSPLHF
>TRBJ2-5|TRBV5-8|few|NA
TGTGCCAGCAGCTTGGCGGAGACCCAGTACTTC
CASSLAETQYF
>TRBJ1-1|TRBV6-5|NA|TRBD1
TGTGCCAGCAGTTATTCCGACAGGGGGGACACTGAAGCTTTCTTT
CASSYSDRGDTEAFF
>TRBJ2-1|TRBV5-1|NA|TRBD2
TGCGCCAGCAGCTGGGGGGGGAGGAATGAGCAGTTCTTC
CASSWGGRNEQFF
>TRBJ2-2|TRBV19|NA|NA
TGTGCCAGTAGTCCCTCCGGGGAGCTGTTTTTT
CASSPSGELFF
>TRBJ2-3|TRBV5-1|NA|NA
TGCGCCAGCAGCTTGGAAGCCCCACAGGGCGATACGCAGTATTTT
CASSLEAPQGDTQYF
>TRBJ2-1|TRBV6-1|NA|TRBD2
TGTGCCAGCAGTCATAGCGGGGGCGAGCAGTTCTTC
CASSHSGGEQFF
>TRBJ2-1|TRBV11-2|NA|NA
TGTGCCAGCAGCTTAGACCTTCGACAGCCCAACGAACAGTTCTTC
CASSLDLRQPNEQFF
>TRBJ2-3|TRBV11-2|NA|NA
TGTGCCAGCAGCTTCCTGACCGGGGGCACAGATACGCAGTATTTT
CASSFLTGGTDTQYF
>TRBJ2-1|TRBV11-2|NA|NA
TGTGCCAGCACTCTTGAAGCCAATGAGCAGTTCTTC
CASTLEANEQFF
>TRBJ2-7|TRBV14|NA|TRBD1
TGTGCCAGCAGCCAAGTGGGGACAGGGGTCTACGAGCAGTACTTC
CASSQVGTGVYEQYF
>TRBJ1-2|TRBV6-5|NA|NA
TGTGCCAGCAGTCCCCGAAGGGGGGGGAACTATGGCTACACCTTC
CASSPRRGGNYGYTF
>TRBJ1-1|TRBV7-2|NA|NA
TGTGCCAGCAGCTTGGACAGAATTATGAACACTGAAGCTTTCTTT
CASSLDRIMNTEAFF
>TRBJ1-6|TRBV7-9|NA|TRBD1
TGTGCCAGCAGCTTAGGGGACAGGGGCATCCCTAATTCACCCCTCCACTTT
CASSLGDRGIPNSPLHF
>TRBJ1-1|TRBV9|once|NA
TGTGCCAGCAGCGTACAGGGTACTAAAACGGGCACTGAAGCTTTCTTT
CASSVQGTKTGTEAFF
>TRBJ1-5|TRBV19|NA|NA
TGTGCCAGTACCCAAGATCTGGAGTCTCATAGCAATCAGCCCCAGCATTTT
CASTQDLESHSNQPQHF
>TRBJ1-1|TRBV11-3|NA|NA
TGTGCCAGCAGCTTAGGGGGCCCGGGCGCTGAAGCTTTCTTT
CASSLGGPGAEAFF
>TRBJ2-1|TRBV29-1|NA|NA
TGCAGCGTTGAAGAATCCCAGGGCAATGAGCAGTTCTTC
CSVEESQGNEQFF
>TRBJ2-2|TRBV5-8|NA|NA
TGTGCCAGCAGCCCTTACGGCCAGGGTAAGAAGAACACCGGGGAGCTGTTTTTT
CASSPYGQGKKNTGELFF
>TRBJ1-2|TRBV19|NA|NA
TGTGCCAGTAGCGAGGCCGCCGGTGGCTACACCTTC
CASSEAAGGYTF
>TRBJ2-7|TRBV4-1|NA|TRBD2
TGCGCCAGCAGCGCCCAACTAGCGGGGGTTACCTACGAGCAGTACTTC
CASSAQLAGVTYEQYF
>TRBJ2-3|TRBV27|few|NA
TGTGCCAGCAGTTCCGCCGGACACAGCACAGATACGCAGTATTTT
CASSSAGHSTDTQYF
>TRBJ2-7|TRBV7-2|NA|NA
TGTGCCAGCAGCTTAGCCACTGGGCCTCACGAGCAGTACTTC
CASSLATGPHEQYF
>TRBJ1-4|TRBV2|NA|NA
TGTGCCAGCAGTGAAGGTCAGGGTCCGGAAAAACTGTTTTTT
CASSEGQGPEKLFF
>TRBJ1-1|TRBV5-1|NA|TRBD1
TGCGCCAGCAGCGGGGGACAGGGGGCGCATGGACGTGAAGCTTTCTTT
CASSGGQGAHGREAFF
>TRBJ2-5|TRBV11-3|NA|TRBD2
TGTGCCAGCGCATCGGGGGTAGCGGGGGGCCACGACGAAGAGACCCAGTACTTC
CASASGVAGGHDEETQYF
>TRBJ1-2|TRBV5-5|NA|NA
TGTGCCAGCAGCTTTCAGGCAGGGCTTAACTATGGCTACACCTTC
CASSFQAGLNYGYTF
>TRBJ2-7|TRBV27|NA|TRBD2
TGTGCCAGCAGCCTCGGGGTAGCGGGAGTGTACGAGCAGTACTTC
CASSLGVAGVYEQYF
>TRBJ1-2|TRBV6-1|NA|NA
TGTGCCAGCAGTGAAGCAGCAGGGGACTATGGCTACACCTTC
CASSEAAGDYGYTF
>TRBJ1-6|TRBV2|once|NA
TGTGCCAGCAGTCAGGGTAATTCACCCCTCCACTTT
CASSQGNSPLHF
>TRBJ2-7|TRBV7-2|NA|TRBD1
TGTGCCAGCAGCTTTGGGGACAGCCGATTTGCAGAGCAGTACTTC
CASSFGDSRFAEQYF
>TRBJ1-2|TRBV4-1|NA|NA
TGCGCCAGCAGCCTTGGAATGGGGGGGCAACGTGGCTACACCTTC
CASSLGMGGQRGYTF
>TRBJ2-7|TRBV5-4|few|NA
TGTGCCAGCAGCTTGGAGGGACTCAAAACCTACGAGCAGTACTTC
CASSLEGLKTYEQYF
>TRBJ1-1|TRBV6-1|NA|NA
TGTGCCAGCACGTGGGGAGTAAAACGCACTGAAGCTTTCTTT
CASTWGVKRTEAFF
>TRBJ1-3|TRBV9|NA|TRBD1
TGTGCCAGCAGCGTAGGGCCCAGTGACAGGGCCGAAAACACCATATATTTT
CASSVGPSDRAENTIYF
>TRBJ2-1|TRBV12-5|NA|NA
TGTGCTAGTGGTTTGGCCATACGGCCCGACAGTTACAATGAGCAGTTCTTC
CASGLAIRPDSYNEQFF
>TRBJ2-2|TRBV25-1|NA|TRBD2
TGTGCCAGCAGTCGGCTAGCGGGGACGTTCGGGGAGCTGTTTTTT
CASSRLAGTFGELFF
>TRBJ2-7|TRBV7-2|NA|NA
TGTGCCAGCAGCTTTTCCCCGCCTAGCCCCTACGAGCAGTACTTC
CASSFSPPSPYEQYF
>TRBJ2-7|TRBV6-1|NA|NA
TGTGCCAGCAGGGCCCTGGGCCACCCCACCGACGAGCAGTACTTC
CASRALGHPTDEQYF
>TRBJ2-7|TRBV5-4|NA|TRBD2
TGTGCCAGCAGCTCTTTAGCGGGAGGAATTTACGAGCAGTACTTC
CASSSLAGGIYEQYF
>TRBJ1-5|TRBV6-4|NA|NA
TGTGCCAGGGTACAGGGTTGTCAGCCCCAGCATTTT
CARVQGCQPQHF
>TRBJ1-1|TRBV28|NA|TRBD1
TGTGCCAGCAGCACACAGGGGGCTTGGACTGAAGCTTTCTTT
CASSTQGAWTEAFF